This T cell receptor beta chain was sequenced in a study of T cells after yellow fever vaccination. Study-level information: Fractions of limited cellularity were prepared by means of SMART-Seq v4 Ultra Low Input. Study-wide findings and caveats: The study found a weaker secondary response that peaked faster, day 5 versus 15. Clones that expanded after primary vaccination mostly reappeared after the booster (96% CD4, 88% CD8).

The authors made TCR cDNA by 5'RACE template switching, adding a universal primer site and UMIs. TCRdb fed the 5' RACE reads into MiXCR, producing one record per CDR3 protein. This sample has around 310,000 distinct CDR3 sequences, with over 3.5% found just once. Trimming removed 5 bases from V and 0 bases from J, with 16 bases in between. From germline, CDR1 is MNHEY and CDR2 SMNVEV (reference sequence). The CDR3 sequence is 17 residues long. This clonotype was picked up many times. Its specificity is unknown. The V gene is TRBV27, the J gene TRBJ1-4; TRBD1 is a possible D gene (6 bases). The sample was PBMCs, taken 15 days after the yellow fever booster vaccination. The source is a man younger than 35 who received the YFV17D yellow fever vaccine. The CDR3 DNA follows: TGTGCCAGCAGTCGGCGGGGGGGGCCAACAACTAATGAAAAACTGTTTTTT. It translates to CASSRRGGPTTNEKLFF.